This TCR beta chain was obtained from a study of OX40 agonist ivuxolimab in advanced cancers. As for the study more broadly: The costimulatory receptor OX40 (CD134) was targeted by ivuxolimab, a fully human IgG2 agonistic monoclonal antibody. Intravenous ivuxolimab was administered to patients every 2 weeks at six dose levels: 0.01, 0.1, 0.3, 1.5, 3 and 10 mg/kg. Among the approximately 50 dose-escalation patients, some 20 had hepatocellular carcinoma, 15 or so melanoma, 9 renal cell carcinoma and 9 head and neck cancer. In the dose-escalation cohort, 82.7% of patients were male, and the mean age was roughly 60 years, with a range of about 23 to 90. Prior anti-PD-1, anti-PD-L1 or anti-CTLA-4 therapy was permitted, and checkpoint inhibitors had been received by about two fifths of dose-escalation patients. Partial responses occurred in three dose-escalation patients: two with cutaneous melanoma and one with hepatocellular carcinoma. The purpose of peripheral TCRbeta sequencing was to test whether ivuxolimab changed TCR sequence diversity and led to clonal T-cell expansion. The paper covers the monotherapy dose-escalation part of the phase I ivuxolimab trial, which included N ≈ 57 patients.

Genomic DNA was extracted from sorted cells for sequencing of the TCRbeta CDR3 region. The immunoSEQ Assay was used to sequence the TCRbeta CDR3 regions. TCRdb holds this immuneACCESS table with in-frame rearrangements only. Some clones are missing; in checked studies, unresolved V genes explain under half, and the rest has no known cause. Recorded for this sample are 20,000 to 25,000 clones; less than 85% of them occurred a single time. The ten most abundant clones make up around 52% of the sample. On this clone itself: Its binding antigen is unknown. No base quality information exists; no much larger clone differs at one position.

The research as a whole found: Low levels of normalized T-cell clonal expansion were also shown by some nonresponding patients. The antigen specificity of the peripheral T cells that underwent clonal expansion was not determined. After ivuxolimab, more expanded clones were found on average in CD8+ T cells than in CD4+ T cells. Partial responders in the 0.1-3.0 mg/kg groups had among the lowest normalized peripheral clonal expansion, especially among CD8+ T cells. At doses of 0.1 to 3.0 mg/kg, clonal expansion of both CD4+ and CD8+ T cells in blood was seen between baseline and week 6.

The trial excluded patients who had a history of autoimmune disease or who were on systemic immunosuppression. Peripheral blood for TCR sequencing was collected from all dose cohorts at baseline, on cycle 4 day 1, and on cycle 7 day 1. Samples came from an open-label, multicenter, first-in-human phase I dose-escalation trial of ivuxolimab. Adults with locally advanced or metastatic melanoma, renal cell carcinoma, hepatocellular carcinoma or head and neck squamous cell carcinoma were enrolled in the trial. CD4+ and CD8+ T cells were sorted separately from peripheral blood before TCR sequencing. Trimming accounts for 6 bases at V and 2 bases at J, while the number of junction bases matched to no gene is 4. The CDR3 has 14 amino acids, counting the end cysteine and phenylalanine. Of all the DNA, just the CDR3 is kept, 42 bases in frame from base 1. CDR1 MDHEN and CDR2 SYDVKM were looked up in the germline V gene.

The sequences come from CD4+ or CD8+ T cells sorted from blood, collected in a trial of the OX40 agonist ivuxolimab. This clonotype originated in an adult with an advanced solid tumor such as melanoma, head and neck, liver or kidney cancer. The rearrangement combines TRBV28 with TRBJ2-7; TRBD1 agrees with 10 junctional bases. The CDR3 amino acid sequence is: CASSPGTGAYEQYF. Read as DNA, the sequence is TGTGCCAGCAGCCCGGGGACAGGGGCCTACGAGCAGTACTTC.